Listed below are T cell receptor beta chains from one sample, sequenced in a study of shared clonotypes between healthy human individuals. TCRdb keeps only in-frame clones here, not all; method: immunoSEQ multiplex PCR. The data contain around 2,000,000 clones, under 95% of them singletons. Material for sequencing was naive CD8+ T cells from PBMCs. All receptors come from a young man in good health. Some clones in this sample may be carry-over from other donors' samples. CDR3s include the opening cysteine and the closing phenylalanine or tryptophan. D genes are given only for firm matches. Rows may omit the clone size; those that give it use once, few, many or a size class.

>TRBJ2-7|NA|TRBV7-9|NA
CASSTYYEQYF
TGTGCCAGCAGCACATACTACGAGCAGTACTTC
>TRBJ1-2|NA|TRBV27|NA
CASRMGGEFGGYTF
TGTGCCAGCAGAATGGGAGGGGAATTTGGTGGCTACACCTTC
>TRBJ2-3|NA|TRBV28|TRBD2
CASSWGTSSGHTDTQYF
TGTGCCAGCAGTTGGGGGACTAGCAGCGGACACACAGATACGCAGTATTTT
>TRBJ1-5|NA|TRBV9|NA
CASPTGFCGNQPQHF
TGTGCCAGCCCTACAGGGTTTTGTGGCAATCAGCCCCAGCATTTT
>TRBJ2-1|NA|TRBV7-2|TRBD2
CASSLISGSFDEQFF
TGTGCCAGCAGCTTAATCAGCGGGAGTTTCGATGAGCAGTTCTTC
>TRBJ2-5|once|TRBV7-9|NA
CASRRGDKETQYF
TGTGCCAGCAGAAGGGGGGACAAAGAGACCCAGTACTTC
>TRBJ2-3|NA|TRBV10-3|TRBD1
CAISGGTASTDTQYF
TGTGCCATCAGTGGAGGGACAGCTTCCACAGATACGCAGTATTTT
>TRBJ1-1|NA|TRBV28|NA
CASRPGTALNTEAFF
TGTGCCAGCAGACCGGGTACAGCTCTGAACACTGAAGCTTTCTTT
>TRBJ1-1|NA|TRBV27|NA
CASRLGGNTEAFF
TGTGCCAGCAGATTGGGGGGGAACACTGAAGCTTTCTTT
>TRBJ2-7|NA|TRBV6-5|NA
CASSYRESSYEQYF
TGTGCCAGCAGTTATCGGGAGAGCTCCTACGAGCAGTACTTC
>TRBJ2-3|NA|TRBV5-6|TRBD1
CASSWDSYTDTQYF
TGTGCCAGCAGCTGGGACAGCTACACAGATACGCAGTATTTT
>TRBJ2-1|NA|TRBV5-5|TRBD2
CASSLATSGRAWNEQFF
TGTGCCAGCAGCTTGGCGACTAGCGGGAGGGCCTGGAATGAGCAGTTCTTC
>TRBJ2-3|NA|TRBV9|NA
CASSPYTDTQYF
TGTGCCAGCAGCCCGTACACAGATACGCAGTATTTT
>TRBJ2-7|NA|TRBV6-1|NA
CASRGPITLYEQYF
TGTGCCAGCAGGGGCCCTATCACCCTCTACGAGCAGTACTTC
>TRBJ2-3|NA|TRBV28|NA
CASSFAADTQYF
TGTGCCAGCAGTTTTGCCGCAGATACGCAGTATTTT
>TRBJ2-5|once|TRBV27|TRBD2
CASRGLAGGFGETQYF
TGTGCCAGCCGTGGGCTAGCGGGAGGGTTTGGAGAGACCCAGTACTTC
>TRBJ1-1|NA|TRBV28|NA
CASLHPMNTEAFF
TGTGCCAGCCTTCACCCAATGAACACTGAAGCTTTCTTT
>TRBJ2-5|NA|TRBV7-9|NA
CASSSGTEGETQYF
TGTGCCAGCAGCTCAGGGACTGAGGGAGAGACCCAGTACTTC
>TRBJ1-5|NA|TRBV19|NA
CASSSLGPGTPQPQHF
TGTGCCAGTAGCAGCCTTGGTCCGGGGACCCCTCAGCCCCAGCATTTT
>TRBJ2-1|NA|TRBV4-2|TRBD2
CASSQGLADNEQFF
TGTGCCAGCAGCCAAGGCCTAGCGGACAATGAGCAGTTCTTC
>TRBJ2-1|NA|TRBV27|NA
CASSLDGSSYNEQFF
TGTGCCAGCAGTCTGGACGGGAGCTCCTACAATGAGCAGTTCTTC
>TRBJ2-7|NA|TRBV27|TRBD2
CASSPGSGSSYEQYF
TGTGCCAGCAGTCCGGGTAGCGGGAGCTCCTACGAGCAGTACTTC
>TRBJ2-7|once|TRBV7-6|NA
CASSLLWAEQYF
TGTGCCAGCAGCTTACTCTGGGCCGAGCAGTACTTC
>TRBJ2-7|NA|TRBV29-1|NA
CSVEDPQGHYEQYF
TGCAGCGTTGAAGACCCTCAGGGACACTACGAGCAGTACTTC
>TRBJ2-5|NA|TRBV9|NA
CASSPRGPSQETQYF
TGTGCCAGCAGCCCCCGGGGGCCATCCCAAGAGACCCAGTACTTC
>TRBJ2-7|NA|TRBV9|TRBD2
CASSVGTSGAYEQYF
TGTGCCAGCAGCGTAGGTACTAGCGGCGCCTACGAGCAGTACTTC
>TRBJ1-4|NA|TRBV10-3|NA
CAISAGEVTNEKLFF
TGTGCCATCAGTGCGGGGGAGGTCACTAATGAAAAACTGTTTTTT
>TRBJ2-1|NA|TRBV13|NA
CASSLTGSYNEQFF
TGTGCCAGCAGCTTGACTGGCTCCTACAATGAGCAGTTCTTC
>TRBJ2-6|NA|TRBV7-9|NA
CASSLQGGSSGANVLTF
TGTGCCAGCAGCTTACAAGGGGGGAGCTCTGGGGCCAACGTCCTGACTTTC
>TRBJ1-5|NA|TRBV6-1|NA
CASSDNIRLNQPQHF
TGTGCCAGCAGTGACAATATTCGCCTCAATCAGCCCCAGCATTTT
>TRBJ1-5|NA|TRBV28|NA
CASSRAETKGYNQPQHF
TGTGCCAGCAGCCGAGCAGAAACCAAGGGCTACAATCAGCCCCAGCATTTT
>TRBJ1-5|NA|TRBV9|NA
CASSVGGARDQPQHF
TGTGCCAGCAGCGTAGGGGGGGCGAGGGATCAGCCCCAGCATTTT
>TRBJ2-7|NA|TRBV13|NA
CASSLGRGVDEQYF
TGTGCCAGCAGCTTAGGCAGGGGAGTCGACGAGCAGTACTTC
>TRBJ2-2|NA|TRBV5-4|NA
CASSLTVNTGELFF
TGTGCCAGCAGCTTGACCGTGAACACCGGGGAGCTGTTTTTT
>TRBJ2-2|NA|TRBV28|TRBD2
CASSPRGGQLFF
TGTGCCAGCAGTCCCCGGGGGGGGCAGCTGTTTTTT
>TRBJ2-2|NA|TRBV18|TRBD1
CASSPTGDRFTGELFF
TGTGCCAGCTCCCCGACGGGGGACAGGTTCACCGGGGAGCTGTTTTTT
>TRBJ2-7|NA|TRBV7-2|NA
CASSLSPGALGEQYF
TGTGCCAGCAGCTTAAGTCCGGGGGCCCTGGGGGAGCAGTACTTC
>TRBJ1-2|NA|TRBV7-2|NA
CASSQGGTDPYGYTF
TGTGCCAGCAGCCAGGGAGGAACGGACCCCTATGGCTACACCTTC
>TRBJ2-7|NA|TRBV10-3|TRBD1
CAITRTGESSYEQYF
TGTGCCATCACCCGGACAGGGGAAAGCTCCTACGAGCAGTACTTC